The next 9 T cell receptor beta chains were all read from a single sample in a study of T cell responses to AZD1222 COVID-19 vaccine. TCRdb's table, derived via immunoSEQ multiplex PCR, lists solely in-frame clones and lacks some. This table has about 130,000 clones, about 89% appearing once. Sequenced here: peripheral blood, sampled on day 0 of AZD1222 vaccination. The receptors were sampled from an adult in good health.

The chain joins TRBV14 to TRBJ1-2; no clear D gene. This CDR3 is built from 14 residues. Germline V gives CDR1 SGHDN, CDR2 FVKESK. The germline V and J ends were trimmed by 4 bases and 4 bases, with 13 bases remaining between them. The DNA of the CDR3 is TGTGCCAGCAGCCCCTCCGGGTATGGCTATGGCTACACCTTC. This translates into CASSPSGYGYGYTF. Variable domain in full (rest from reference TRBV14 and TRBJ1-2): EAGVTQFPSHSVIEKGQTVTLRCDPISGHDNLYWYRRVMGKEIKFLLHFVKESKQDESGMPNNRFLAERTGGTYSTLKVQPAELEDSGVYFCASSPSGYGYGYTFGSGTRLTVV.

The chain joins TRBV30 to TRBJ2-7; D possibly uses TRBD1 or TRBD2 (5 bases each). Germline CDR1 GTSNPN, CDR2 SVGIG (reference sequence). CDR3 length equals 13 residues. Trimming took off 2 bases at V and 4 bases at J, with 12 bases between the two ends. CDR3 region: CAWSRGTQYEQYF. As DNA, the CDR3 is TGTGCCTGGAGTCGTGGGACGCAATACGAGCAGTACTTC.

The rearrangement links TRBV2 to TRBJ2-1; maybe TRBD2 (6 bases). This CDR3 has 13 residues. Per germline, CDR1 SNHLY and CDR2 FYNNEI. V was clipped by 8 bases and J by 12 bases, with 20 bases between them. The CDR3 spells CASGSGPRIVQFF. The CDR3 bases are TGTGCCAGCGGGAGCGGGCCGAGGATTGTGCAGTTCTTC.

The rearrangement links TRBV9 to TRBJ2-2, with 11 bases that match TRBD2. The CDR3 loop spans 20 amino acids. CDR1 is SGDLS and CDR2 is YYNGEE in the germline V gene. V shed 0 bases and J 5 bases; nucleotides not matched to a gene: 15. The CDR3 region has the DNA TGTGCCAGCAGCGTAGACCCTCTCATAATAGCGGGAGGGCCGACCGGGGAGCTGTTTTTT. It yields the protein CASSVDPLIIAGGPTGELFF.

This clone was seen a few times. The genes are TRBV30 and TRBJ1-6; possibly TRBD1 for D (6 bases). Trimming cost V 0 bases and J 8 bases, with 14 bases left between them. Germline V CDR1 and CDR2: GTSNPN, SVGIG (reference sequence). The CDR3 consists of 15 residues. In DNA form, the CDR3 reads TGTGCCTGGAGTGTACGTCGGGGGGGCGATTCACCCCTCCACTTT. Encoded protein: CAWSVRRGGDSPLHF. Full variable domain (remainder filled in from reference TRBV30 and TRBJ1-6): SQTIHQWPATLVQPVGSPLSLECTVEGTSNPNLYWYRQAAGRGLQLLFYSVGIGQISSEVPQNLSASRPQDRQFILSSKKLLLSDSGFYLCAWSVRRGGDSPLHFGNGTRLTVT.

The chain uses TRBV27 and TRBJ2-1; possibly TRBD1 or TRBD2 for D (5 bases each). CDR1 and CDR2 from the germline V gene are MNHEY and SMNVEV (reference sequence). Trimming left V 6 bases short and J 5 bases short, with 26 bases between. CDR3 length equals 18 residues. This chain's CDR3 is CASSLFPPVGEFDNEQFF. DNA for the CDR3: TGTGCCAGCAGCCTATTCCCCCCTGTGGGGGAGTTTGACAATGAGCAGTTCTTC.

CDR3 in amino acids: CASSVEERQETQYF. In DNA form, the CDR3 reads TGTGCCAGCAGCGTAGAGGAGCGGCAAGAGACCCAGTACTTC. The chain has TRBV9 and TRBJ2-5; maybe TRBD2 (5 bases). Germline V gene sequence: CDR1 SGDLS, CDR2 YYNGEE. Deletions cut 0 bases from V and 2 bases from J, with 8 bases between. This CDR3 contains 14 residues.

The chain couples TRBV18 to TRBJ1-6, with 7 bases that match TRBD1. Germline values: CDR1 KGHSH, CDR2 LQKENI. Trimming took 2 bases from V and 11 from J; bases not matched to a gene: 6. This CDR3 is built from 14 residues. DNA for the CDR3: TGTGCCAGCTCACCAACTGACAGGGCTACACCCCTCCACTTT. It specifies CASSPTDRATPLHF.

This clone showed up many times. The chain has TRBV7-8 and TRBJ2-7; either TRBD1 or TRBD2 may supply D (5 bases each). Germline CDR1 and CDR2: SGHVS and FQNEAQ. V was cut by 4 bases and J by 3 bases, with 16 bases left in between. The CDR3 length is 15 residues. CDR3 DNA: TGTGCCAGCAGCTCGGGACCGATCGCGGGCTACGAGCAGTACTTC. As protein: CASSSGPIAGYEQYF.